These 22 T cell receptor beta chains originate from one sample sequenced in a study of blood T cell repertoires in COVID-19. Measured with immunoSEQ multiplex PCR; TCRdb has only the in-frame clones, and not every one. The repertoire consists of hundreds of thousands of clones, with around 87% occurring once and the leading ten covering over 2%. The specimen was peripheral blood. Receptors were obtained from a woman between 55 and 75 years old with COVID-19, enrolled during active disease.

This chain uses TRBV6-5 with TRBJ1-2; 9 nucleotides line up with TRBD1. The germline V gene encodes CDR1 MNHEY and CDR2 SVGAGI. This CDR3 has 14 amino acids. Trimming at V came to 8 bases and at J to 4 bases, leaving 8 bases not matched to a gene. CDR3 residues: CASRPQGQGYGYTF. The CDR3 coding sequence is TGTGCCAGCCGTCCCCAGGGACAGGGCTATGGCTACACCTTC.

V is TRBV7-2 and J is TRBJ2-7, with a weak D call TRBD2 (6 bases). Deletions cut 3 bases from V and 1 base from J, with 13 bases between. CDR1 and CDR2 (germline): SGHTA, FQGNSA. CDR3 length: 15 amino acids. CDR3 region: CASSLGRRGSYEQYF. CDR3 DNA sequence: TGTGCCAGCAGCTTGGGTCGGCGGGGATCCTACGAGCAGTACTTC.

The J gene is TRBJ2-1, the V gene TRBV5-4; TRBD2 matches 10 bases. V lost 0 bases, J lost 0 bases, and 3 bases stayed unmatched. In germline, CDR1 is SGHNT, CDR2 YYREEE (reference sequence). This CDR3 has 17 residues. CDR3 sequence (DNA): TGTGCCAGCAGCTTGGGCCTAGCGGGGGTCTCCTACAATGAGCAGTTCTTC. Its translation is CASSLGLAGVSYNEQFF. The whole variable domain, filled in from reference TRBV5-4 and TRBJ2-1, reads ETGVTQSPTHLIKTRGQQVTLRCSSQSGHNTVSWYQQALGQGPQFIFQYYREEENGRGNFPPRFSGLQFPNYSSELNVNALELDDSALYLCASSLGLAGVSYNEQFFGPGTRLTVL.

The CDR3 DNA is TGTGCCAGCTCACAAGGAGCCCAGAACAATCAGCCCCAGCATTTT. Amino acid sequence: CASSQGAQNNQPQHF. V usage is TRBV18 and J usage is TRBJ1-5; D is undetermined. V dropped 4 bases and J dropped 3 bases, with 13 bases sitting between them. This CDR3 is 15 amino acids long. Germline lookup yields CDR1 KGHSH and CDR2 LQKENI.

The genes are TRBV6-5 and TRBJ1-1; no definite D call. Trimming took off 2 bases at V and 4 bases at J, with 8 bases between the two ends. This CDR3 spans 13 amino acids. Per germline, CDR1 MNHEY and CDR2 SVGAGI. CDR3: CASSYASGTEAFF. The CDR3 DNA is TGTGCCAGCAGTTACGCGAGCGGCACTGAAGCTTTCTTT.

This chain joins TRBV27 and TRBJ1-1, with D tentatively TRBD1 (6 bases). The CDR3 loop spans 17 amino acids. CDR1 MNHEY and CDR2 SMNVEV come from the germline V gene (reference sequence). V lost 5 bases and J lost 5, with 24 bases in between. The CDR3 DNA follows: TGTGCCAGCAGTGAATTGGGGTTCGGGACATCCAAGACTGAAGCTTTCTTT. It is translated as CASSELGFGTSKTEAFF.

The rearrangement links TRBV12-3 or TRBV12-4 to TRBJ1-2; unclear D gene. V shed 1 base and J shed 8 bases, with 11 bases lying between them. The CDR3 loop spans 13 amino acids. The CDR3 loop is CASSLVRSQGYTF. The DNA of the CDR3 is TGTGCCAGCAGTTTAGTTAGGAGTCAAGGCTACACCTTC.

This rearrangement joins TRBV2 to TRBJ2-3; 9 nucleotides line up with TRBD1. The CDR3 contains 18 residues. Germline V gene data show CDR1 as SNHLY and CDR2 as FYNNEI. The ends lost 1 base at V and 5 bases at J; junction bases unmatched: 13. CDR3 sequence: CASSEEGWGQGRGDTQYF. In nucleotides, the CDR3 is TGTGCCAGCAGTGAAGAAGGGTGGGGACAGGGCCGCGGAGATACGCAGTATTTT.

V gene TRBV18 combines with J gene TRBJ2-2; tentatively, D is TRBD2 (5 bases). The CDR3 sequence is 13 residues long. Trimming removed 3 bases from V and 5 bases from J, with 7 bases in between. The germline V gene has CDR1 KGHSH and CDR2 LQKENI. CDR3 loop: CASSPSGTGELFF. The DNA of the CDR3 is TGTGCCAGCTCACCCTCGGGGACCGGGGAGCTGTTTTTT.

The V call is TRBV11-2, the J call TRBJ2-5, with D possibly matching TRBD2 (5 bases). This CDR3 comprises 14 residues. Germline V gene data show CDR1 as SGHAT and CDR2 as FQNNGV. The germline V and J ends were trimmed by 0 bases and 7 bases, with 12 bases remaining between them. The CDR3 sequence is CASSLDVVRGTQYF. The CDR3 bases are TGTGCCAGCAGCTTAGACGTTGTTCGGGGGACCCAGTACTTC.

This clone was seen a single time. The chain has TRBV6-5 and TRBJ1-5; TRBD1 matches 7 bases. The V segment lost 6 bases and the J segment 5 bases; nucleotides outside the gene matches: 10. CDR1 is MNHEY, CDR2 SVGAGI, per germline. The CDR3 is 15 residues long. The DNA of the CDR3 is TGTGCCAGCAGCGAGGGACAGTTTACGGATCAGCCCCAGCATTTT. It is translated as CASSEGQFTDQPQHF.

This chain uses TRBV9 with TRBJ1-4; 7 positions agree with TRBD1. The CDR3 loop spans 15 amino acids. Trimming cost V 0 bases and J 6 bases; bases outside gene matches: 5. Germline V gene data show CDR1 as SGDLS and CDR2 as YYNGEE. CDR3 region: CASSVGGQSYEKLFF. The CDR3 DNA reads TGTGCCAGCAGCGTAGGGGGACAGAGTTATGAAAAACTGTTTTTT.

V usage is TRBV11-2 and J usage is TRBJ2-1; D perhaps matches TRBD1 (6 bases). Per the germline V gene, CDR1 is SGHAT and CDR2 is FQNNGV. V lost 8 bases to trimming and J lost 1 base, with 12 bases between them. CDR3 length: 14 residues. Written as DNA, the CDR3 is TGTGCCAGCCACGGGCAGGGGTCCTACAATGAGCAGTTCTTC. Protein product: CASHGQGSYNEQFF.

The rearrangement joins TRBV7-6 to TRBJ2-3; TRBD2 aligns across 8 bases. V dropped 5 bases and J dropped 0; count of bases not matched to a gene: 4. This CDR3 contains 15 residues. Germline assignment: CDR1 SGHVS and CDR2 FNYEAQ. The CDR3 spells CASSQLAGSTDTQYF. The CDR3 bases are TGTGCCAGCAGCCAATTAGCGGGGAGCACAGATACGCAGTATTTT. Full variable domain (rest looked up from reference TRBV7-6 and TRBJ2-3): GAGVSQSPRYKVTKRGQDVALRCDPISGHVSLYWYRQALGQGPEFLTYFNYEAQQDKSGLPNDRFSAERPEGSISTLTIQRTEQRDSAMYRCASSQLAGSTDTQYFGPGTRLTVL.

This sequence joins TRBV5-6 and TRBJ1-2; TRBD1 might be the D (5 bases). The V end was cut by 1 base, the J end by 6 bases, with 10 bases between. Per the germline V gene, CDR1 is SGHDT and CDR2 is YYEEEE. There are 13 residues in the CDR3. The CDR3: CASSLLGPDGYTF. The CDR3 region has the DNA TGTGCCAGCAGCTTGTTGGGGCCCGATGGCTACACCTTC.

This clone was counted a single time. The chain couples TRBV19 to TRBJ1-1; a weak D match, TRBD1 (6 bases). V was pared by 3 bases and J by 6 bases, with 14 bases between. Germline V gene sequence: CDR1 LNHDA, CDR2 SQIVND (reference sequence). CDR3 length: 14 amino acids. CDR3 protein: CASSIRQGRAEAFF. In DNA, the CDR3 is TGTGCCAGTAGTATCAGGCAGGGGCGCGCTGAAGCTTTCTTT.

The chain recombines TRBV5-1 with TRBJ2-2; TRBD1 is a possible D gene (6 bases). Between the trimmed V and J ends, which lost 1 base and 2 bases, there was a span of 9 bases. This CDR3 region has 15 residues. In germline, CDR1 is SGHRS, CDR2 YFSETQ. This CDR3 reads CASSLTGLNTGELFF. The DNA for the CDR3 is TGCGCCAGCAGCTTGACAGGGCTTAACACCGGGGAGCTGTTTTTT. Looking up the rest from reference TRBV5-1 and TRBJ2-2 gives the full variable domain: KAGVTQTPRYLIKTRGQQVTLSCSPISGHRSVSWYQQTPGQGLQFLFEYFSETQRNKGNFPGRFSGRQFSNSRSEMNVSTLELGDSALYLCASSLTGLNTGELFFGEGSRLTVL.

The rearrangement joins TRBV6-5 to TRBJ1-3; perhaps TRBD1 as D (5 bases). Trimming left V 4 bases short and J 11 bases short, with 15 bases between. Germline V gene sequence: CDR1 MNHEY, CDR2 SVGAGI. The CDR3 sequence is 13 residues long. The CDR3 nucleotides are TGTGCCAGCAGTTTCGGACACCCAAGCCCCATATATTTT. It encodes CASSFGHPSPIYF.

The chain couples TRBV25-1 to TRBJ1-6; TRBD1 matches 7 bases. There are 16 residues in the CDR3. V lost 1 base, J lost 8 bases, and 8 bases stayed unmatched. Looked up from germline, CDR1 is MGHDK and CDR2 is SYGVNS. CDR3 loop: CASSEFSDRVDSPLHF. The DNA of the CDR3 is TGTGCCAGCAGTGAATTCTCAGACAGGGTAGATTCACCCCTCCACTTT.

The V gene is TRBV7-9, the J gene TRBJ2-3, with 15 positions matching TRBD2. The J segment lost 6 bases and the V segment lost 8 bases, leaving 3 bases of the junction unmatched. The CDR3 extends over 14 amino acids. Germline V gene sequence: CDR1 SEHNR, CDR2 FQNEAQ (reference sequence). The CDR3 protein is CASGLAGGADTQYF. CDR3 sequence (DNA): TGTGCCAGCGGACTAGCGGGGGGGGCGGATACGCAGTATTTT.

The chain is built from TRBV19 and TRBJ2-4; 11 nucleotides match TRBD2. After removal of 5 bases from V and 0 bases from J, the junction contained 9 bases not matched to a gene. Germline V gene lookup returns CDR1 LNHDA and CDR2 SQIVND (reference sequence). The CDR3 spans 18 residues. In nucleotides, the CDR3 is TGTGCCAGTAGTGGGGAGGGACTAGCGGCAGTAGCCAAAAACATTCAGTACTTC. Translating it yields CASSGEGLAAVAKNIQYF. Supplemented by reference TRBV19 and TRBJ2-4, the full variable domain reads DGGITQSPKYLFRKEGQNVTLSCEQNLNHDAMYWYRQDPGQGLRLIYYSQIVNDFQKGDIAEGYSVSREKKESFPLTVTSAQKNPTAFYLCASSGEGLAAVAKNIQYFGAGTRLSVL.

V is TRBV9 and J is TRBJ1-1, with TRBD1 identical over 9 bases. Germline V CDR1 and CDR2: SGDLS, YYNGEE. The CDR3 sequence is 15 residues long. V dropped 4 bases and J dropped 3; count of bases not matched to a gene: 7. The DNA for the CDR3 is TGTGCCAGCAGCCCTGAAGGACAGGGGCACACTGAAGCTTTCTTT. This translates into CASSPEGQGHTEAFF.